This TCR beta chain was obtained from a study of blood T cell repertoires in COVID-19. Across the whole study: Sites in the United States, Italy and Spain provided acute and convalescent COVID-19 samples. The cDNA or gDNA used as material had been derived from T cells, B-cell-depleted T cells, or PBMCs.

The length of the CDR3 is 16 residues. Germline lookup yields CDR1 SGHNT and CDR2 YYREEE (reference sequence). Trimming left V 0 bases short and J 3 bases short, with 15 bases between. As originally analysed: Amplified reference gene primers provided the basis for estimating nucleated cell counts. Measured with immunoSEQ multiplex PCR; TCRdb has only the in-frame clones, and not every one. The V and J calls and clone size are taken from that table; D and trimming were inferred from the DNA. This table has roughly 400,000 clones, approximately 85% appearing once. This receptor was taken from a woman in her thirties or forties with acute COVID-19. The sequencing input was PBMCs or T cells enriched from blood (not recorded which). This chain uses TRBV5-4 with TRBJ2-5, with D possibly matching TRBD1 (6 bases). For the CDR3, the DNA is TGTGCCAGCAGCTTGGCCAGGGGCCGGATAAAAGAGACCCAGTACTTC. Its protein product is CASSLARGRIKETQYF.